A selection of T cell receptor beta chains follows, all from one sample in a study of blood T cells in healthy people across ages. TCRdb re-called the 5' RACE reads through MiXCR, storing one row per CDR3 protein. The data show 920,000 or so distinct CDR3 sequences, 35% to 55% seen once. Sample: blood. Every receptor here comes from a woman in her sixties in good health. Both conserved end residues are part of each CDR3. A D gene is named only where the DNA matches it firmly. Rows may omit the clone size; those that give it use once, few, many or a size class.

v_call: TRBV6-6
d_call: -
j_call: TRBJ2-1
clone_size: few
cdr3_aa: CASTDLDNEQFF
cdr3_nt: TGTGCCAGCACGGACCTGGACAATGAGCAGTTCTTC

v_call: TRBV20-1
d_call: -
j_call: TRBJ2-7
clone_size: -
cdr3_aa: CSARDSSRGGQFSDEQYF
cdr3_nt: TGCAGTGCTAGAGACTCCTCCCGTGGAGGACAGTTCTCCGACGAGCAGTACTTC

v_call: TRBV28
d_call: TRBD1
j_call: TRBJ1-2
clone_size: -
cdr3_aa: CASRLPMGQGNYGYTF
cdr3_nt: TGTGCCAGCAGACTCCCTATGGGACAGGGAAACTATGGCTACACCTTC

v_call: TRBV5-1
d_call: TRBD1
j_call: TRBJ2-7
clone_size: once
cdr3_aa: CASRRDRDGMGTYEQYF
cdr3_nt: TGCGCCAGCAGAAGGGACAGGGACGGGATGGGAACCTACGAGCAGTACTTC

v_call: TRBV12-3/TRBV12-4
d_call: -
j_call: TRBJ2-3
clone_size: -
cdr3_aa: CASSIGLASTDTEYF
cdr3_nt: TGTGCCAGCAGTATCGGCCTAGCTAGCACAGATACGGAGTATTTT

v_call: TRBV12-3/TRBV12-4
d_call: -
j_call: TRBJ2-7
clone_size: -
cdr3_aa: CASNVGLTYEQYF
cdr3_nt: TGTGCCAGCAATGTAGGCCTTACCTACGAGCAGTACTTC

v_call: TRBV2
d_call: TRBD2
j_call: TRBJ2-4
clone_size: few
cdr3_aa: CASKIAGGQGIIQYF
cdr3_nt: TGTGCCAGCAAGATAGCGGGAGGGCAAGGGATCATTCAGTACTTC

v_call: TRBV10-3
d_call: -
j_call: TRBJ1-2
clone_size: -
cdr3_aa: CAISDRWDYGYTF
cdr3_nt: TGTGCCATCAGTGATCGGTGGGACTATGGCTACACCTTC

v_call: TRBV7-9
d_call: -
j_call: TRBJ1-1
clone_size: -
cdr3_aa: CASSLGRSSEAFF
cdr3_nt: TGTGCCAGCAGCTTAGGTCGGTCCTCTGAAGCTTTCTTT

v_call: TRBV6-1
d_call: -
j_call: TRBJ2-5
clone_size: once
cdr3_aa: CASSRDLGTQYF
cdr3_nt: TGTGCCAGCAGTCGGGACCTGGGGACCCAGTACTTC

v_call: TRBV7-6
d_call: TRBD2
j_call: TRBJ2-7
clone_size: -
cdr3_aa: CASSPGTSGTYNEQYF
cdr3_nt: TGTGCCAGCAGCCCCGGGACTAGCGGAACCTACAATGAGCAGTACTTC

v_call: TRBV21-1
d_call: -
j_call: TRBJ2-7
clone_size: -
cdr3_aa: CASSKVPGVYREQYF
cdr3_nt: TGTGCCAGCAGCAAAGTTCCAGGGGTTTATAGAGAGCAGTACTTC